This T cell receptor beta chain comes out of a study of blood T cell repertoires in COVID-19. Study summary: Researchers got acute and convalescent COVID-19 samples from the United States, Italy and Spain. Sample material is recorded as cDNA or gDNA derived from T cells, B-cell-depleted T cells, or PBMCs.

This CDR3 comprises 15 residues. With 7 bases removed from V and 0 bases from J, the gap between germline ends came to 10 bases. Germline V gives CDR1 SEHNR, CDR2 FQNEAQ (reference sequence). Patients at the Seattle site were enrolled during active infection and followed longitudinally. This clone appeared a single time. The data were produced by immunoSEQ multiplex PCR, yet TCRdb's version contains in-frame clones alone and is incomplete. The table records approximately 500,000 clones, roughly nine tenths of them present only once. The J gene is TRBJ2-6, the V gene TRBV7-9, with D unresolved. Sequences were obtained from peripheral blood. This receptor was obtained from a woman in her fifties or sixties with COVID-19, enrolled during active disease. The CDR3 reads CASTWAISGANVLTF. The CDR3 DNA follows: TGTGCCAGCACCTGGGCTATCTCTGGGGCCAACGTCCTGACTTTC.